These 28 T cell receptor beta chains were all obtained from the same sample, sequenced in a study of spatial heterogeneity in lung cancer. General study findings and limits: Expanded alpha and beta TCR counts within tumors tracked tumor mutation counts.

Each CDR3 protein gets one entry after TCRdb re-called the 5' RACE reads with MiXCR. The repertoire includes about 100,000 distinct CDR3 sequences, around 4.3% of them detected once, and less than 25% sits in the top ten. Time point indicated: sample taken at primary tumor resection. Their antigen targets remain unknown. The sequencing here drew on lung tumor tissue, taken at surgery. These receptors were obtained from a male donor with early-stage non-small cell lung cancer.

The V gene is TRBV7-2, the J gene TRBJ1-5; D ambiguous. Trimming stripped 0 bases from V and 4 bases from J, with 10 bases between. The CDR3 contains 15 residues. Germline V gene data show CDR1 as SGHTA and CDR2 as FQGNSA. As DNA, the CDR3 is TGTGCCAGCAGCTTAGCAGGAACGCGGAATCAGCCCCAGCATTTT. Amino acids: CASSLAGTRNQPQHF.

V is TRBV5-4 and J is TRBJ2-5; 8 nucleotides agree with TRBD1. J was trimmed by 0 bases and V by 2 bases; bases with no gene match: 6. CDR3 length equals 16 residues. Germline-derived CDR1 and CDR2 are SGHNT and YYREEE (reference sequence). The CDR3 loop reads CASSFQTGADQETQYF. CDR3 sequence (DNA): TGTGCCAGCAGCTTCCAGACAGGGGCCGACCAAGAGACCCAGTACTTC. Full variable domain (missing parts from reference TRBV5-4 and TRBJ2-5): ETGVTQSPTHLIKTRGQQVTLRCSSQSGHNTVSWYQQALGQGPQFIFQYYREEENGRGNFPPRFSGLQFPNYSSELNVNALELDDSALYLCASSFQTGADQETQYFGPGTRLLVL.

A word on this clonotype: A much larger clone is a single base away; this may be a read error. This chain joins TRBV7-9 and TRBJ2-3; D is undetermined. This CDR3 region has 12 residues. Germline V gene sequence: CDR1 SEHNR, CDR2 FQNEAQ (reference sequence). V shed 2 bases and J shed 6 bases, with 6 bases lying between them. The CDR3 sequence: CASSLKEDTQYF. The CDR3 DNA reads as TGTGCCAGCAGCTTAAAGGAGGATACGCAGTATTTT.

Ten or more counts support this clonotype. The V gene is TRBV27, the J gene TRBJ1-4, with D unclear. Between the trimmed V and J ends, which lost 4 bases and 2 bases, there was a span of 5 bases. The CDR3 runs 13 residues. The germline V gene encodes CDR1 MNHEY and CDR2 SMNVEV (reference sequence). The chain's CDR3 is CASSWQTNEKLFF. Written as DNA, the CDR3 is TGTGCCAGCAGTTGGCAGACTAATGAAAAACTGTTTTTT.

The V and J genes are TRBV20-1 and TRBJ2-1; 7 bases match TRBD2. Germline loops: CDR1 DFQATT, CDR2 SNEGSKA (reference sequence). With V trimmed by 2 bases and J by 7 bases, 14 bases remained unmatched. The CDR3 covers 16 residues. Here the CDR3 DNA reads TGCAGTGCTAGATGGCGGGAGCGTGGGAATGGGAATGAGCAGTTCTTC. It is translated as CSARWRERGNGNEQFF.

This clonotype was found many times. CDR3 loop: CASSLMTGSSGNTIYF. The DNA for the CDR3 is TGTGCCAGCAGCCTGATGACAGGGTCCTCTGGAAACACCATATATTTT. This chain links TRBV7-9 with TRBJ1-3; 7 bases are shared with TRBD1. Germline V CDR1 and CDR2: SEHNR, FQNEAQ (reference sequence). J was trimmed by 0 bases and V by 5 bases; bases with no gene match: 7. This CDR3 is built from 16 residues.

This clonotype appeared many times. V is TRBV29-1 and J is TRBJ1-1; D is uncertain. Germline CDR1 reads SQVTM; CDR2 reads ANQGSEA. V lost 4 bases and J lost 0, with 9 bases in between. This CDR3 is built from 13 residues. CDR3 loop: CSVVGQVNTEAFF. The DNA of the CDR3 is TGCAGCGTTGTTGGCCAGGTGAACACTGAAGCTTTCTTT.

This clonotype was counted at least ten times. The chain carries TRBV27 and TRBJ2-5, with 7 bases fitting TRBD2. There are 19 residues in the CDR3. CDR1 is MNHEY and CDR2 is SMNVEV in the germline V gene (reference sequence). V gave up 3 bases and J gave up 2 bases; unmatched junction bases: 18. The CDR3 sequence is CASSFSQRYREAHQETQYF. CDR3 sequence (DNA): TGTGCCAGCAGTTTTTCTCAACGCTATCGGGAGGCTCATCAAGAGACCCAGTACTTC.

This clonotype appeared a few times. This chain connects TRBV2 to TRBJ1-4; D uncertain. V was cut by 6 bases and J by 9 bases, with 17 bases left in between. The CDR3 sequence is 14 residues long. The germline V gene has CDR1 SNHLY and CDR2 FYNNEI. The CDR3 region is CASRTGQQSKKLFF. The CDR3 DNA reads TGTGCCAGCAGAACCGGGCAGCAATCCAAAAAACTGTTTTTT.

At least ten counts were recorded for this clonotype. This chain links TRBV12-3 or TRBV12-4 with TRBJ1-1; D not certain. Trimming removed 2 bases from V and 8 bases from J, with 6 bases in between. The CDR3 contains 11 residues. CDR3 in amino acids: CASSLLEEAFF. The CDR3 DNA sequence: TGTGCCAGCAGTTTACTCGAGGAAGCTTTCTTT.

This clonotype was observed at least ten times. This chain connects TRBV4-2 to TRBJ2-2; a possible D gene is TRBD2 (6 bases). CDR1 LGHNA and CDR2 YNFKEQ come from the germline V gene. The CDR3 has 20 residues. Trimming removed 4 bases at V and 0 bases at J, with 24 bases between. CDR3 in amino acids: CASSRPPGEWFGSNTGELFF. Written as DNA, the CDR3 is TGTGCCAGCAGCCGCCCTCCGGGGGAGTGGTTCGGGTCGAACACCGGGGAGCTGTTTTTT.

Many counts were recorded for this clonotype. This rearrangement joins TRBV28 to TRBJ1-2, with 7 bases fitting TRBD1. This CDR3 has 13 residues. The trim removed 7 bases at V and 4 bases at J, leaving 6 bases unmatched. Germline-derived CDR1 and CDR2 are MDHEN and SYDVKM. The CDR3 sequence: CASKTGLGYGYTF. The CDR3 DNA sequence: TGTGCCAGCAAGACAGGGTTAGGCTATGGCTACACCTTC.

This clonotype occurred many times. CDR3 sequence: CASSPQGLGGYTF. Here the CDR3 DNA reads TGTGCCAGCAGTCCCCAGGGGCTGGGGGGCTACACCTTC. The J gene is TRBJ1-2, the V gene TRBV27; D is perhaps TRBD1 (6 bases). V was cut by 5 bases and J by 8 bases, with 15 bases left in between. Germline V CDR1 and CDR2: MNHEY, SMNVEV (reference sequence). The CDR3 is 13 amino acids.

This clonotype was picked up a small number of times. V is TRBV6-1 and J is TRBJ1-1, with D possibly matching TRBD1 (5 bases). Trimming left V 1 base short and J 5 bases short, with 11 bases between. The CDR3 extends over 14 amino acids. Germline assignment: CDR1 MNHNS and CDR2 SASEGT. CDR3 DNA sequence: TGTGCCAGCAGTGAAGTGTTCCAGGGAACTGAAGCTTTCTTT. The encoded protein is CASSEVFQGTEAFF.

The gene calls are TRBV28 and TRBJ2-5; D is uncertain. Per the germline V gene, CDR1 is MDHEN and CDR2 is SYDVKM. V shed 2 bases and J shed 3 bases, with 13 bases lying between them. The CDR3 runs 15 residues. The CDR3 DNA is TGTGCCAGCAGTTTAGTTGGCCTCACCAAAGAGACCCAGTACTTC. It translates to CASSLVGLTKETQYF.

This clonotype was seen many times. The genes are TRBV28 and TRBJ1-5; D is unclear. With 6 bases removed from V and 1 base from J, the gap between germline ends came to 4 bases. CDR1 and CDR2 (germline): MDHEN, SYDVKM. CDR3 length: 12 amino acids. The DNA for the CDR3 is TGTGCCAGCAGACAGAGCAATCAGCCCCAGCATTTT. It specifies CASRQSNQPQHF.

The table lists this clonotype with a few counts. This chain connects TRBV4-1 to TRBJ1-5; D gene uncertain. V lost 3 bases and J lost 5, with 11 bases in between. The CDR3 length is 14 residues. CDR1 is MGHRA and CDR2 is YSYEKL in the germline V gene. CDR3 sequence reads: CASSHSPMDQPQHF. The CDR3 DNA is TGCGCCAGCAGCCATTCCCCCATGGATCAGCCCCAGCATTTT.

This clonotype was counted ten times or more. The chain carries TRBV28 and TRBJ2-5; unclear D gene. The V and J ends lost 2 bases and 2 bases respectively, with 9 bases between them. CDR3 length: 14 residues. Germline V CDR1 and CDR2: MDHEN, SYDVKM. The CDR3 loop is CASSLLWKQETQYF. The CDR3 coding sequence is TGTGCCAGCAGTTTACTCTGGAAACAAGAGACCCAGTACTTC.

This clonotype has at least ten counts. The rearrangement links TRBV12-2 to TRBJ2-4; the table's D gene call, TRBD1, was not cross checked with the DNA. TRBV12-2 constitutes a pseudogene. This CDR3 comprises 17 residues. The CDR3 nucleotides are TGTGCAAGTCGCTTAAACAAGGACCCCCATGGCGAAAACATTCAGTACTTC. This gives the protein CASRLNKDPHGENIQYF.

In this sample, this clonotype turned up many times. This chain joins TRBV3-1 and TRBJ2-7; D is ambiguous. CDR1 and CDR2 from the germline V gene are LGHDT and YNNKEL (reference sequence). CDR3 length: 13 amino acids. The ends were cut back, 2 bases at V and 5 bases at J, with 10 bases in the middle. The CDR3 DNA is TGTGCCAGCAGCCAAAATACTGTCGACGAGCAGTACTTC. As protein: CASSQNTVDEQYF.

This clonotype showed up many times. This chain joins TRBV7-8 and TRBJ2-3; D could derive from TRBD1 or TRBD2 (5 bases each). The CDR3 consists of 14 residues. Germline CDR1 SGHVS, CDR2 FQNEAQ. Trimming pared 2 bases from V and 2 bases from J, leaving 8 bases between. CDR3 amino acids: CASSLRGTTDTQYF. CDR3 in DNA: TGTGCCAGCAGCTTAAGAGGGACCACAGATACGCAGTATTTT.

This chain links TRBV4-1 with TRBJ1-1; D is unclear. Trimming removed 0 bases at V and 0 bases at J, with 11 bases between. This CDR3 has 16 residues. Germline loops: CDR1 MGHRA, CDR2 YSYEKL. The CDR3 reads CASSQDTTLMNTEAFF. DNA for the CDR3: TGCGCCAGCAGCCAAGATACTACATTGATGAACACTGAAGCTTTCTTT.

There are a few counts of this clonotype. This chain joins TRBV29-1 and TRBJ2-5; D ambiguous. The V and J ends lost 7 bases and 0 bases respectively, with 12 bases between them. Germline V gene lookup returns CDR1 SQVTM and CDR2 ANQGSEA. The CDR3 is made up of 13 amino acids. CDR3 residues: CSAQDFNQETQYF. For the CDR3, the DNA is TGCAGCGCCCAAGACTTTAACCAAGAGACCCAGTACTTC.

This clonotype was counted ten times or more. For the CDR3, the DNA is TGTGCCAGCAAAGCGTGGGGGGGCAATCAGCCCCAGCATTTT. It translates to CASKAWGGNQPQHF. The rearrangement uses TRBV27 and TRBJ1-5; possibly TRBD1 for D (5 bases). Trimming left V 7 bases short and J 2 bases short, with 12 bases between. Germline values: CDR1 MNHEY, CDR2 SMNVEV (reference sequence). The CDR3 length is 14 residues.

The chain uses TRBV15 and TRBJ2-3; D possibly corresponds to TRBD2 (6 bases). V was clipped by 1 base and J by 2 bases, with 10 bases between them. The CDR3 runs to 15 residues. CDR1 is LNHNV, CDR2 YYDKDF, per germline (reference sequence). CDR3 region: CATSRGAGPTDTQYF. The CDR3 DNA follows: TGTGCCACCAGCAGAGGTGCGGGGCCCACAGATACGCAGTATTTT. Full variable domain (remainder filled in from reference TRBV15 and TRBJ2-3): DAMVIQNPRYQVTQFGKPVTLSCSQTLNHNVMYWYQQKSSQAPKLLFHYYDKDFNNEADTPDNFQSRRPNTSFCFLDIRSPGLGDTAMYLCATSRGAGPTDTQYFGPGTRLTVL.

This clonotype was seen at least ten times. The V call is TRBV6-1, the J call TRBJ2-1; D is ambiguous. CDR1 is MNHNS, CDR2 SASEGT, per germline. V was trimmed by 2 bases and J by 0 bases, leaving 11 bases between them. This CDR3 region has 16 residues. In nucleotides, the CDR3 is TGTGCCAGCAGTGAATGGTGGCAGAGCTCCTACAATGAGCAGTTCTTC. This codes for CASSEWWQSSYNEQFF.

This clonotype showed up many times. The genes are TRBV6-1 and TRBJ1-1; 7 positions match TRBD1. Germline V gene data show CDR1 as MNHNS and CDR2 as SASEGT. The CDR3 has 13 residues. The J segment lost 8 bases and the V segment lost 9 bases, leaving 12 bases of the junction unmatched. CDR3 amino acids: CASGGQVSGEAFF. For the CDR3, the DNA is TGTGCCAGTGGCGGACAGGTTTCGGGGGAAGCTTTCTTT.

This clonotype was counted ten times or more. CDR3 nucleotides: TGTGCCAGCGGAAAACAGGGGCCCTACGAGCAGTACTTC. Protein product: CASGKQGPYEQYF. V gene TRBV27 combines with J gene TRBJ2-7; 7 bases fit TRBD1. Germline V lookup: CDR1 MNHEY, CDR2 SMNVEV (reference sequence). The CDR3 totals 13 residues. Trimming took 8 bases from V and 2 from J; bases not matched to a gene: 6.